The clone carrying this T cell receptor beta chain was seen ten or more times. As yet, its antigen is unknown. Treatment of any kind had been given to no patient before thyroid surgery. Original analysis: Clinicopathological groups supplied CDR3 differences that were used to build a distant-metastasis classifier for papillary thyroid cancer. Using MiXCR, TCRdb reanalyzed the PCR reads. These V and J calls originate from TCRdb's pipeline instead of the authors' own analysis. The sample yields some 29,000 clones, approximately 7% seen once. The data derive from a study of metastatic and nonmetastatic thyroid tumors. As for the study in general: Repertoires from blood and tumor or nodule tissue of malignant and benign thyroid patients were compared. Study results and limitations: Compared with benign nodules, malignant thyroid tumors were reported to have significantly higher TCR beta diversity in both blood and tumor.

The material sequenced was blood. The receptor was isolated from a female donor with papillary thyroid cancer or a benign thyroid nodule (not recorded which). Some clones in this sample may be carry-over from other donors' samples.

The CDR3 DNA is TGTGCCAGCAGCTCCAACGGGGGAGGCTACGAGCAGTACTTC. This sequence encodes CASSSNGGGYEQYF. V is TRBV6-2 or TRBV6-3 and J is TRBJ2-7; D perhaps matches TRBD2 (6 bases). This CDR3 contains 14 residues. Germline CDR1 is MNHEY and CDR2 is SVGEGT. Trimming cost V 6 bases and J 3 bases, with 15 bases left between them.